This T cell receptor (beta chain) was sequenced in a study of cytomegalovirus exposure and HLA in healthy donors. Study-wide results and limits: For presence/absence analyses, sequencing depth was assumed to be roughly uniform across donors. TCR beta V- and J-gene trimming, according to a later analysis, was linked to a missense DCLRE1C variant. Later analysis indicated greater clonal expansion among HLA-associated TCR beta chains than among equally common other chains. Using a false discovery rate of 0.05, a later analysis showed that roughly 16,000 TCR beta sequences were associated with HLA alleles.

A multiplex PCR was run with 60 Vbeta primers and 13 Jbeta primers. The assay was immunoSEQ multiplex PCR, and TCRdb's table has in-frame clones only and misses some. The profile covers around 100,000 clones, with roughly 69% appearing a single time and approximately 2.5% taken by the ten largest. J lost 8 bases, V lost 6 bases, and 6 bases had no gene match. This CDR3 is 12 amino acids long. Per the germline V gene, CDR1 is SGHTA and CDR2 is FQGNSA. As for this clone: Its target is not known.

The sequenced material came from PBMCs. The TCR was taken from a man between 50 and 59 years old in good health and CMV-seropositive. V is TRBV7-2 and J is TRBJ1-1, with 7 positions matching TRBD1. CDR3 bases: TGTGCCAGCAGTTTTACAGGGGAGGAAGCTTTCTTT. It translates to CASSFTGEEAFF.